A selection of T cell receptor beta chains follows, all from one sample in a study of T cells in localized non-small cell lung cancer. Here immunoSEQ multiplex PCR was the method, and the copy in TCRdb shows in-frame clones only, minus some. There are more than 8,000 clones in the sample; 90% occur only once, and about 17% lies in the top ten. The material was peripheral blood, obtained before any cancer treatment. The origin of the receptors is a male donor older than 55 with stage III squamous cell lung carcinoma. Both conserved end residues are part of each CDR3. The D gene is left open where the match is weak. Not all rows give a size; the values are once, few, many and, for expanded clones, a class.

V	J	size	D	CDR3	DNA
TRBV6-9	TRBJ2-1	-	-	CASSYSKVGFTEQFF	TGTGCCAGCAGTTACTCGAAGGTTGGGTTCACTGAGCAGTTCTTC
TRBV19	TRBJ1-4	once	TRBD1	CASSIGIDRAREKLFF	TGTGCCAGTAGTATCGGGATTGACAGGGCTCGGGAAAAACTGTTTTTT
TRBV5-5	TRBJ2-2	-	-	CASSAGGYTGELFF	TGTGCCAGCAGCGCCGGGGGCTACACCGGGGAGCTGTTTTTT
TRBV30	TRBJ1-6	-	-	CAWSRDLNSPLHF	TGTGCCTGGAGTCGGGACCTGAATTCACCCCTCCACTTT
TRBV13	TRBJ2-1	-	TRBD1	CASSYRGSPVNEQFF	TGTGCCAGCAGCTACAGGGGGTCCCCAGTGAATGAGCAGTTCTTC
TRBV10-3	TRBJ2-2	-	-	CAIHPQGNGELFF	TGTGCCATCCACCCTCAGGGAAACGGGGAGCTGTTTTTT
TRBV27	TRBJ2-1	once	TRBD2	CTSTGVAGGLGNEQFF	TGTACCAGTACGGGGGTAGCGGGGGGGCTTGGTAATGAGCAGTTCTTC
TRBV5-1	TRBJ1-1	few	TRBD1	CASSPSTGAAREAFF	TGCGCCAGCAGCCCGTCGACAGGGGCCGCCCGTGAAGCTTTCTTT
TRBV7-2	TRBJ2-7	-	-	CASSLPGSSYEQYF	TGTGCCAGCAGCTTACCAGGAAGCTCCTACGAGCAGTACTTC
TRBV14	TRBJ1-6	-	-	CASSYGMNSPLHF	TGTGCCAGCAGTTATGGTATGAATTCACCCCTCCACTTT
TRBV15	TRBJ2-3	-	-	CATSRELIGPQYF	TGTGCCACCAGCAGAGAGCTGATTGGCCCTCAGTATTTT
TRBV11-2	TRBJ2-1	-	-	CASSIPPGHNEQFF	TGTGCCAGCAGCATTCCCCCGGGACACAATGAGCAGTTCTTC
TRBV28	TRBJ1-6	-	-	CASSYGSGDYNSPLHF	TGTGCCAGCAGTTATGGGTCGGGGGATTATAATTCACCCCTCCACTTT
TRBV20-1	TRBJ2-7	-	-	CSASDHEQYF	TGCAGTGCTAGCGACCACGAGCAGTACTTC
TRBV6-6	TRBJ2-1	-	-	CASSAEGGYYNEQFF	TGTGCCAGCAGTGCCGAGGGAGGCTACTACAATGAGCAGTTCTTC
TRBV7-2	TRBJ1-5	-	-	CASSSSWTDDQPQHF	TGTGCCAGCAGCTCGAGCTGGACAGACGATCAGCCCCAGCATTTT
TRBV5-1	TRBJ1-2	-	TRBD1	CASSLGGQGASGYTF	TGCGCCAGCAGCTTGGGAGGACAGGGGGCGTCTGGCTACACCTTC
TRBV4-1	TRBJ2-7	once	-	CASSLGTGSYEQYF	TGCGCCAGCTCCCTGGGAACGGGTTCCTACGAGCAGTACTTC
TRBV2	TRBJ2-7	-	TRBD2	CASSGTSGGQQYF	TGTGCCAGCAGCGGGACTAGCGGGGGACAGCAGTACTTC
TRBV6-1	TRBJ1-2	-	-	CASSEVVVLGDGGYTF	TGTGCCAGCAGTGAAGTAGTTGTTCTCGGGGATGGCGGCTACACCTTC
TRBV6-9	TRBJ2-2	-	TRBD1	CASSSGTGRTGELFF	TGTGCCAGCAGTTCCGGGACAGGGAGAACCGGGGAGCTGTTTTTT
TRBV9	TRBJ2-3	-	-	CASSVLLSGATDTQYF	TGTGCCAGCAGCGTACTCCTTTCGGGAGCCACAGATACGCAGTATTTT
TRBV7-6	TRBJ1-5	-	-	CASSSANQPQHF	TGTGCCAGCAGCTCCGCAAATCAGCCCCAGCATTTT
TRBV7-2	TRBJ2-7	-	-	CASSLAPEEPYEQYF	TGTGCCAGCAGCTTAGCGCCCGAAGAGCCCTACGAGCAGTACTTC
TRBV5-4	TRBJ1-5	-	-	CASNSLTGRVLYQPQHF	TGTGCCAGCAACTCCCTCACGGGCAGGGTGCTTTATCAGCCCCAGCATTTT
TRBV9	TRBJ2-2	-	-	CASSVLGGLIGTGELFF	TGTGCCAGCAGCGTATTAGGGGGGCTAATAGGTACCGGGGAGCTGTTTTTT
TRBV5-8	TRBJ2-7	-	-	CASSLEQYEQYF	TGTGCCAGCAGCTTGGAGCAATACGAGCAGTACTTC
TRBV28	TRBJ1-3	-	-	CASSLLTPVWYLPSSGNTIYF	TGTGCCAGCAGTTTATTAACCCCGGTGTGGTATCTGCCTAGCTCTGGAAACACCATATATTTT
TRBV19	TRBJ2-1	-	-	CASLGPKENSYNEQFF	TGTGCCAGTCTGGGACCGAAAGAAAACTCCTACAATGAGCAGTTCTTC
TRBV6-6	TRBJ2-5	once	-	CASSPPGRIQETQYF	TGTGCCAGCAGTCCCCCGGGACGCATTCAAGAGACCCAGTACTTC
TRBV19	TRBJ1-1	-	-	CASSTLTRNTEAFF	TGTGCCAGTAGTACCCTTACTAGAAACACTGAAGCTTTCTTT
TRBV28	TRBJ1-2	few	-	CASSFPDSGYTF	TGTGCCAGCAGTTTCCCCGACAGCGGCTACACCTTC
TRBV27	TRBJ1-6	few	TRBD1	CASSLSPQGKSSPLHF	TGTGCCAGCAGTTTATCGCCACAGGGGAAGAGTTCACCCCTCCACTTT
TRBV14	TRBJ2-7	-	-	CASRQGGPKREQYF	TGTGCCAGCAGACAAGGAGGCCCAAAGCGCGAGCAGTACTTC
TRBV30	TRBJ1-1	-	-	CAGLTEKTNTEAFF	TGTGCCGGACTGACAGAAAAGACAAACACTGAAGCTTTCTTT
TRBV5-1	TRBJ1-6	-	-	CASSFTGNSPLHF	TGCGCCAGCAGTTTTACGGGGAATTCACCCCTCCACTTT
TRBV5-6	TRBJ2-5	-	TRBD2	CASSLLLAGAQETQYF	TGTGCCAGCAGCTTGTTACTAGCGGGGGCACAAGAGACCCAGTACTTC
TRBV4-2	TRBJ2-2	-	-	CASSQDLGLGNTGELFF	TGTGCCAGCAGCCAAGATTTAGGGCTAGGCAACACCGGGGAGCTGTTTTTT
TRBV7-6	TRBJ2-5	-	TRBD2	CASSPTAGGPETQYF	TGTGCCAGCAGCCCGACAGCGGGGGGGCCGGAGACCCAGTACTTC
TRBV6-9	TRBJ1-1	-	TRBD1	CASSEGGQGGTEAFF	TGTGCCAGCAGTGAAGGCGGACAGGGGGGGACTGAAGCTTTCTTT
TRBV19	TRBJ2-7	-	TRBD1	CASSMTGQGVSYEQYF	TGTGCCAGTAGTATGACGGGACAGGGGGTCTCCTACGAGCAGTACTTC
TRBV4-2	TRBJ2-1	-	TRBD2	CASSLNPGTSYNEQFF	TGTGCCAGCAGCCTCAACCCCGGGACTAGCTACAATGAGCAGTTCTTC
TRBV5-8	TRBJ1-6	-	-	CASSGGSDPNSPLHF	TGTGCCAGCAGCGGGGGCTCTGATCCAAATTCACCCCTCCACTTT
TRBV29-1	TRBJ1-2	-	TRBD1	CSVRDRDYGYTF	TGCAGCGTGAGGGACAGGGACTATGGCTACACCTTC
TRBV27	TRBJ2-7	-	-	CASSLDRDRYYEQYF	TGTGCCAGCAGTTTGGACCGGGACCGATACTACGAGCAGTACTTC
TRBV9	TRBJ1-6	once	TRBD1	CASSPRTPGQGTSPLHF	TGTGCCAGCAGCCCCCGAACCCCGGGACAGGGTACTTCACCCCTCCACTTT
TRBV19	TRBJ2-2	-	-	CASSPRGQGATGELFF	TGTGCCAGTAGTCCCCGGGGGCAGGGTGCCACCGGGGAGCTGTTTTTT
TRBV6-1	TRBJ1-4	once	TRBD1	CASRLGTGSEKLFF	TGTGCCAGCAGGCTCGGGACAGGGAGTGAAAAACTGTTTTTT
TRBV11-2	TRBJ2-5	-	TRBD2	CASSFGGGPRETQYF	TGTGCCAGCAGCTTCGGGGGGGGGCCTCGGGAGACCCAGTACTTC
TRBV7-9	TRBJ2-5	-	TRBD1	CASSLEGMGTAKKAQYF	TGTGCCAGCAGCTTAGAGGGGATGGGGACAGCTAAGAAGGCCCAGTACTTC
TRBV9	TRBJ1-4	-	-	CASSVGIQDEKLFF	TGTGCCAGCAGCGTTGGGATCCAGGATGAAAAACTGTTTTTT
TRBV30	TRBJ2-7	-	-	CAWSVWGNAYEQYF	TGTGCCTGGAGTGTATGGGGTAATGCCTACGAGCAGTACTTC
TRBV6-1	TRBJ2-5	-	-	CASSETSSRRGQETQYF	TGTGCCAGCAGTGAAACATCTAGCCGGCGGGGTCAAGAGACCCAGTACTTC
TRBV5-1	TRBJ1-2	-	-	CASSFLEGANYGYTF	TGCGCCAGCAGCTTTTTGGAGGGAGCTAACTATGGCTACACCTTC
TRBV10-3	TRBJ1-1	-	TRBD1	CASQGAGGFAEAFF	TGTGCCAGCCAGGGGGCAGGGGGATTCGCTGAAGCTTTCTTT
TRBV10-3	TRBJ2-1	-	-	CAISEDRYNEQFF	TGTGCCATCAGTGAGGACAGGTACAATGAGCAGTTCTTC